This is a list of T cell receptor beta chains from one sample in a study of post-analysis software for immune sequencing data. TCRdb processed the PCR reads anew with MiXCR; each CDR3 protein has one entry. The sample holds around 710,000 distinct CDR3 sequences, 40% to 55% seen once. The sequencing sample was made of blood. The receptors were sampled from a girl between 10 and 17 years old with multiple sclerosis. The CDR3 runs from the conserved cysteine through the conserved F or W. The order of the fields is D gene, V gene, J gene, clone size, CDR3 protein, CDR3 DNA. The D gene is left open where the match is weak. A clone size is listed for some rows: how often the clone was seen (once, few, many), or a class if it is expanded.

TRBD2,TRBV7-8,TRBJ2-5,few,CASSLFLAGEETQYF,TGTGCCAGCAGCTTATTTTTAGCGGGGGAAGAGACCCAGTACTTC
.,TRBV28,TRBJ2-1,.,CASSCPGGLSGDEQFF,TGTGCCAGCAGTTGCCCGGGGGGCTTATCAGGCGATGAGCAGTTCTTC
.,TRBV20-1,TRBJ1-2,many,CSARDLYYGYTF,TGCAGTGCTAGAGATTTGTACTATGGCTACACCTTC
.,TRBV27,TRBJ2-1,once,CASSKGGGRPPNEQFF,TGTGCCAGCAGTAAAGGAGGGGGCCGGCCCCCCAATGAGCAGTTCTTC
TRBD2,TRBV20-1,TRBJ2-5,.,CSAGMGLAIETQYF,TGCAGTGCTGGGATGGGACTAGCGATAGAGACCCAGTACTTC
TRBD2,TRBV29-1,TRBJ2-1,many,CSVEPGGVYNEQFF,TGCAGCGTTGAACCGGGAGGGGTTTACAATGAGCAGTTCTTC
.,TRBV20-1,TRBJ2-1,.,CSIGGGGIYNEQFF,TGCAGTATAGGCGGCGGCGGAATCTACAATGAGCAGTTCTTC
TRBD2,TRBV6-5,TRBJ2-3,.,CASSYGLAGVEDTQYF,TGTGCCAGCAGTTACGGACTAGCGGGAGTCGAAGATACGCAGTATTTT
.,TRBV12-3/TRBV12-4,TRBJ2-5,few,CASSFSALRPEETQYF,TGTGCCAGCAGTTTTTCCGCCCTACGCCCTGAGGAGACCCAGTACTTC
TRBD2,TRBV7-9,TRBJ2-7,few,CASSRIAGGPHEQYF,TGTGCCAGCAGCCGGATAGCGGGAGGGCCCCACGAGCAGTACTTC
.,TRBV20-1,TRBJ2-7,.,CSAKGGSYEQYF,TGCAGTGCTAAGGGGGGATCCTACGAGCAGTACTTC
TRBD2,TRBV5-5,TRBJ2-5,few,CASSLRTSGGQETQYF,TGTGCCAGCAGCTTAAGGACTAGCGGGGGACAAGAGACCCAGTACTTC
.,TRBV6-5,TRBJ1-4,.,CASSWTADNEKLFF,TGTGCCAGCAGTTGGACGGCAGATAATGAAAAACTGTTTTTT
.,TRBV21-1,TRBJ1-2,.,CASSKVKGTVYGYTF,TGTGCCAGCAGCAAAGTAAAAGGGACGGTCTATGGCTACACCTTC
.,TRBV7-8,TRBJ2-7,few,CASSLGNGQAFYEQYF,TGTGCCAGCAGCTTAGGTAACGGACAAGCGTTCTACGAGCAGTACTTC
.,TRBV12-3/TRBV12-4,TRBJ2-5,.,CASSLEGREETQYF,TGTGCCAGCAGCTTAGAGGGCAGGGAGGAGACCCAGTACTTC
.,TRBV20-1,TRBJ1-5,few,CSARDLFDQPQHF,TGCAGTGCTAGAGACCTTTTTGATCAGCCCCAGCATTTT
TRBD2,TRBV5-5,TRBJ2-3,.,CASSMSGTSGRMTDTQYF,TGTGCCAGCAGTATGTCAGGGACTAGCGGGAGAATGACAGATACGCAGTATTTT
TRBD1,TRBV5-1,TRBJ2-7,few,CASSLTGTGTREQYF,TGCGCCAGCAGCTTGACCGGGACAGGGACTCGCGAGCAGTACTTC
.,TRBV20-1,TRBJ2-5,.,CSAGHRVEETQYF,TGCAGTGCCGGCCACAGGGTTGAAGAGACCCAGTACTTC
TRBD1,TRBV27,TRBJ1-2,.,CASSFSGGPGYTF,TGTGCCAGCAGTTTTTCAGGGGGCCCTGGCTACACCTTC
.,TRBV7-2,TRBJ2-1,.,CASSPGGIEQFF,TGTGCCAGCAGCCCTGGGGGGATTGAGCAGTTCTTC